Presented here are 17 T cell receptor beta chains from one specimen sequenced in a study of shared clonotypes between healthy human individuals. Profiled with immunoSEQ multiplex PCR; TCRdb holds only in-frame clones, not every one. This sample has over 950,000 clones, with roughly 80% found just once. The sequenced sample was memory CD4+ T cells from PBMCs. Subset indicated: CD45RA-negative fraction. The receptors come from a man between 18 and 35 years old in good health. Some clones in this sample may be carry-over from other donors' samples.

The gene calls are TRBV10-3 and TRBJ2-7, with D possibly matching TRBD1 (5 bases). The V gene lost 0 bases and the J gene lost 6 bases, with 21 bases spanning the gap. The CDR3 contains 17 residues. From germline, CDR1 is ENHRY and CDR2 SYGVKD. The DNA for the CDR3 is TGTGCCATCAGTGAGTCAGGTTTCAGGGCTCCGGGCGGCGAGCAGTACTTC. Its protein is CAISESGFRAPGGEQYF.

The chain's CDR3 is CASSYSRVGEDGYTF. The CDR3 DNA reads TGTGCCAGCAGTTACAGTAGGGTCGGGGAGGATGGCTACACCTTC. V and J are TRBV6-5 and TRBJ1-2; D not certain. V lost 2 bases and J 6 bases, leaving 16 bases between the germline ends. This CDR3 is 15 amino acids long. CDR1 MNHEY and CDR2 SVGAGI come from the germline V gene.

The chain couples TRBV28 to TRBJ1-4; D remains ambiguous. The ends were cut back, 2 bases at V and 6 bases at J, with 4 bases in the middle. The CDR3 is 12 residues long. In germline, CDR1 is MDHEN, CDR2 SYDVKM. The CDR3 spells CASSLGHEKLFF. In nucleotides, the CDR3 is TGTGCCAGCAGTTTAGGCCATGAAAAACTGTTTTTT.

The V call is TRBV28, the J call TRBJ2-6; no firm D call. The V end lost 6 bases, the J end lost 0 bases, and 18 bases lay between the germline ends. CDR1 is MDHEN and CDR2 is SYDVKM in the germline V gene. The CDR3 contains 18 residues. DNA of the CDR3: TGTGCCAGCAGGAAACCTACCCTTTCGAGCTCTGGGGCCAACGTCCTGACTTTC. Translation: CASRKPTLSSSGANVLTF.

This chain connects TRBV18 to TRBJ1-2; possible D gene TRBD1, 5 bases. The CDR3 is 13 amino acids. Trimming took off 3 bases at V and 9 bases at J, with 14 bases between the two ends. Looked up from germline, CDR1 is KGHSH and CDR2 is LQKENI. For the CDR3, the DNA is TGTGCCAGCTCACCCCGGTCGGGGGAACGCTACACCTTC. Its translation: CASSPRSGERYTF. Full variable domain (rest looked up from reference TRBV18 and TRBJ1-2): NAGVMQNPRHLVRRRGQEARLRCSPMKGHSHVYWYRQLPEEGLKFMVYLQKENIIDESGMPKERFSAEFPKEGPSILRIQQVVRGDSAAYFCASSPRSGERYTFGSGTRLTVV.

The rearrangement links TRBV7-3 to TRBJ2-5; D tentatively fits TRBD1 or TRBD2 (6 bases each). The germline CDR1 and CDR2 sequences are SGHTA and FQGTGA. This CDR3 is 15 amino acids long. Trimming stripped 2 bases from V and 2 bases from J, with 12 bases between. The CDR3 DNA sequence: TGTGCCAGCAGCTTACTAAGGGGGGTACAAGAGACCCAGTACTTC. This gives the protein CASSLLRGVQETQYF.

The chain has TRBV15 and TRBJ1-2; TRBD1 matches 10 bases. CDR3 length: 16 residues. With 2 bases clipped from V and 4 bases from J, the junction kept 7 bases outside the gene matches. CDR1 is LNHNV, CDR2 YYDKDF, per germline (reference sequence). CDR3 in amino acids: CATSRSQTGGGYGYTF. DNA for the CDR3: TGTGCCACCAGCAGAAGCCAGACAGGGGGCGGCTATGGCTACACCTTC.

In regard to this clone: Other nucleotide sequences from this sample produce the same CDR3. The chain recombines TRBV19 with TRBJ2-5; 8 bases match TRBD2. CDR1 and CDR2 from the germline V gene are LNHDA and SQIVND (reference sequence). Trimming cost V 5 bases and J 4 bases; bases outside gene matches: 3. The CDR3 is 13 residues long. The CDR3 sequence is CASSSGGRETQYF. CDR3 in DNA: TGTGCCAGTAGTTCGGGGGGGCGAGAGACCCAGTACTTC.

In its sample, this clone was seen once. The chain is built from TRBV29-1 and TRBJ2-1, with 11 bases aligning to TRBD2. V dropped 4 bases and J dropped 7; count of bases not matched to a gene: 24. Germline CDR1 is SQVTM and CDR2 is ANQGSEA. CDR3 length: 20 amino acids. This CDR3 is CSVGRILRLAGPRGENEQFF. DNA of the CDR3: TGCAGCGTTGGACGAATACTTCGACTAGCGGGACCAAGGGGGGAAAATGAGCAGTTCTTC.

This clone was seen only a few times. V usage is TRBV2 and J usage is TRBJ1-2; weak D call: TRBD1 (5 bases). Between the trimmed V and J ends, which lost 2 bases and 8 bases, there was a span of 18 bases. This CDR3 is built from 15 residues. CDR1 is SNHLY, CDR2 FYNNEI, per germline. CDR3 sequence: CASSERPGNLGGYTF. CDR3 nucleotide sequence: TGTGCCAGCAGTGAACGCCCAGGGAATTTAGGAGGCTACACCTTC. Full variable domain (rest looked up from reference TRBV2 and TRBJ1-2): EPEVTQTPSHQVTQMGQEVILRCVPISNHLYFYWYRQILGQKVEFLVSFYNNEISEKSEIFDDQFSVERPDGSNFTLKIRSTKLEDSAMYFCASSERPGNLGGYTFGSGTRLTVV.

J is TRBJ2-7 and V is TRBV19, with 8 nucleotides matching TRBD1. J lost 10 bases, V lost 6 bases, and 14 bases had no gene match. CDR1 and CDR2 from the germline V gene are LNHDA and SQIVND (reference sequence). The length of the CDR3 is 14 residues. The CDR3 is CASRSAAGGAAQYF. CDR3 bases: TGTGCCAGTAGGTCGGCCGCAGGGGGCGCGGCCCAGTACTTC.

J is TRBJ2-7 and V is TRBV19, with D possibly being TRBD2 (6 bases). CDR1 and CDR2 (germline): LNHDA, SQIVND (reference sequence). The CDR3 is made up of 18 amino acids. V lost 5 bases and J lost 6, with 29 bases in between. In nucleotides, the CDR3 is TGTGCCAGTAGTCCCCTACCTATGGGGACTTCTGGGTCGGGCGAGCAGTACTTC. Translating gives CASSPLPMGTSGSGEQYF.

The genes are TRBV6-4 and TRBJ2-3, with D possibly called TRBD1 or TRBD2 (6 bases each). The V gene's germline CDR1 is MRHNA and CDR2 SNTAGT. V shed 6 bases and J shed 0 bases, with 13 bases lying between them. The CDR3 is made up of 15 amino acids. This CDR3 is CASSATGTSTDTQYF. CDR3 DNA: TGTGCCAGCAGCGCAACAGGGACTAGCACAGATACGCAGTATTTT.

This sequence joins TRBV27 and TRBJ1-2; perhaps TRBD1 as D (5 bases). V was pared by 0 bases and J by 1 base, with 12 bases between. CDR1 is MNHEY and CDR2 is SMNVEV in the germline V gene (reference sequence). The CDR3 has 16 amino acids. The CDR3 DNA reads TGTGCCAGCAGTTTATCAGCTCGGGGGTTTAACTATGGCTACACCTTC. It encodes CASSLSARGFNYGYTF.

J is TRBJ1-1 and V is TRBV12-5; the match to TRBD1 covers 10 bases. Germline V gene data show CDR1 as LGHNT and CDR2 as FRNRAP. CDR3 size: 14 residues. V lost 8 bases and J lost 4; bases outside the gene matches: 7. CDR3 region: CASFRDRGSTEAFF. In DNA form, the CDR3 reads TGTGCTAGTTTCCGGGACAGGGGAAGCACTGAAGCTTTCTTT.

The sample holds a few counts of this clone. This chain joins TRBV6-5 and TRBJ2-5, with 8 nucleotides matching TRBD1. The CDR3 extends over 15 amino acids. Unmatched junction bases numbered 2, after V lost 0 bases and J lost 2 bases. Germline V gene sequence: CDR1 MNHEY, CDR2 SVGAGI. The CDR3 spells CASSYSTGAQETQYF. The DNA of the CDR3 is TGTGCCAGCAGTTACTCGACAGGGGCTCAAGAGACCCAGTACTTC.

This clone was seen a few times. The chain carries TRBV9 and TRBJ1-1; no reliable D call. V was pared by 5 bases and J by 5 bases, with 10 bases between. Germline V gene sequence: CDR1 SGDLS, CDR2 YYNGEE. The CDR3 is made up of 12 amino acids. The CDR3 DNA is TGTGCCAGCAGAGTGCCGGAGACTGAAGCTTTCTTT. It specifies CASRVPETEAFF.